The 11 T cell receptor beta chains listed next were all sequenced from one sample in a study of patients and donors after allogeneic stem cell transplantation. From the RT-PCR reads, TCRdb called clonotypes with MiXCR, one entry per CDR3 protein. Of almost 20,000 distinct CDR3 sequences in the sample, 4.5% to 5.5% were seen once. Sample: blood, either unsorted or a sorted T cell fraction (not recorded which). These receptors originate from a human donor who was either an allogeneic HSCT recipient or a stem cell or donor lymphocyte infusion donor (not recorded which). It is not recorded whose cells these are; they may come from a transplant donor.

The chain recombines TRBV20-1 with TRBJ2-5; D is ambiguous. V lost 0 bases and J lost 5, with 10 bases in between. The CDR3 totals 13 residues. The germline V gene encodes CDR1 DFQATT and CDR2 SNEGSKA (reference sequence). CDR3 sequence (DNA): TGCAGTGCTAGAGATCCCCTTGAGGAGACCCAGTACTTC. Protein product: CSARDPLEETQYF.

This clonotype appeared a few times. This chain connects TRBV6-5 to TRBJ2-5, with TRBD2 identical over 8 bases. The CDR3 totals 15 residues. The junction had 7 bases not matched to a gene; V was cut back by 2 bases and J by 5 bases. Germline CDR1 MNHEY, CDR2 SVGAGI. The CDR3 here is CASSYVRGGGETQYF. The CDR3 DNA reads TGTGCCAGCAGTTACGTCCGGGGGGGCGGGGAGACCCAGTACTTC.

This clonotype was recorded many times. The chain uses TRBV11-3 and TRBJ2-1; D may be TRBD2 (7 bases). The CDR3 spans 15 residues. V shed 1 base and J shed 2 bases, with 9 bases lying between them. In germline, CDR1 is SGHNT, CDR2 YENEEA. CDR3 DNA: TGTGCCAGCAGCTTAGCGGGGGGCACCTACAATGAGCAGTTCTTC. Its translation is CASSLAGGTYNEQFF.

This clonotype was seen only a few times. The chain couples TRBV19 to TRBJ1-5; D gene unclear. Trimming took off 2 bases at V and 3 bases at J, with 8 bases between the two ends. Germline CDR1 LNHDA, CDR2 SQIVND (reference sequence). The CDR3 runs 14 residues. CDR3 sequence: CASSISITNQPQHF. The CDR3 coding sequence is TGTGCCAGTAGTATATCCATTACCAATCAGCCCCAGCATTTT.

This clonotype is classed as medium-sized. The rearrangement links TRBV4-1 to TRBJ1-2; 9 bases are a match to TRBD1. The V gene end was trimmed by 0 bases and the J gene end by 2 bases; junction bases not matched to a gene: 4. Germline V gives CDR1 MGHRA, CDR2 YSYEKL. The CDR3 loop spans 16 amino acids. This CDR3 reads CASSQEMGQGNYGYTF. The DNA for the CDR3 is TGCGCCAGCAGCCAAGAGATGGGACAGGGCAACTATGGCTACACCTTC.

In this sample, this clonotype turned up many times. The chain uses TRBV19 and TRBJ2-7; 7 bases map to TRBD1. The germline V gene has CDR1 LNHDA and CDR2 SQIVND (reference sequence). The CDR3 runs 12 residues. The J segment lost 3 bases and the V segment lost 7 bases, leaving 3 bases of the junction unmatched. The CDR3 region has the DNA TGTGCCAGTATCGGACAGGACTACGAGCAGTACTTC. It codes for CASIGQDYEQYF.

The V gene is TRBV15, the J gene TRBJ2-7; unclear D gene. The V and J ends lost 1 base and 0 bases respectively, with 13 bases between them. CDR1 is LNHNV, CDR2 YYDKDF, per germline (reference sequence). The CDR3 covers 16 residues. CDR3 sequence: CATSRGQLPSSYEQYF. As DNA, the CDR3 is TGTGCCACCAGCAGAGGGCAGCTTCCGTCCTCCTACGAGCAGTACTTC.

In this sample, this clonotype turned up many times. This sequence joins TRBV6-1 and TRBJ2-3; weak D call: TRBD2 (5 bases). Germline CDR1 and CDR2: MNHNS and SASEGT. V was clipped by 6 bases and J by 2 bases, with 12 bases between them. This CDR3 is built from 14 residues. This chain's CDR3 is CASSLGLSTDTQYF. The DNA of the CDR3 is TGTGCCAGCAGCCTAGGACTGTCCACAGATACGCAGTATTTT.

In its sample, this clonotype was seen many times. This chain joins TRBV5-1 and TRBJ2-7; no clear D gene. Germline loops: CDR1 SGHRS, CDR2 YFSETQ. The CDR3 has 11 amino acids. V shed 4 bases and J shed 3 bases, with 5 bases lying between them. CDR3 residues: CASSPHYEQYF. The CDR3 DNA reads TGCGCCAGCAGCCCCCACTACGAGCAGTACTTC. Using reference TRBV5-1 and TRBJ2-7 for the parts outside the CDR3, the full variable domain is KAGVTQTPRYLIKTRGQQVTLSCSPISGHRSVSWYQQTPGQGLQFLFEYFSETQRNKGNFPGRFSGRQFSNSRSEMNVSTLELGDSALYLCASSPHYEQYFGPGTRLTVT.

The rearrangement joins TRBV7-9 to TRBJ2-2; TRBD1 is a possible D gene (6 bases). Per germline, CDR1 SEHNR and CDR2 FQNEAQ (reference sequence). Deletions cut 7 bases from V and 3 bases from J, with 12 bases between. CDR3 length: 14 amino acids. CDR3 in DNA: TGTGCCAGCACACAGGGTCAAGACACCGGGGAGCTGTTTTTT. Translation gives CASTQGQDTGELFF.

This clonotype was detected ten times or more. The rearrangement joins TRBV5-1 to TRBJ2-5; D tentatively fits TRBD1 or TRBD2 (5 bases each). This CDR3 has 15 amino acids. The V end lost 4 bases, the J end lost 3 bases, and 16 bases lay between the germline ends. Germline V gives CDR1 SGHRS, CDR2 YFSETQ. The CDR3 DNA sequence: TGCGCCAGCAGCAGGACCGGGACCGGAGAAGAGACCCAGTACTTC. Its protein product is CASSRTGTGEETQYF.